Presented here are 3 T cell receptor beta chains from one specimen sequenced in a study of early stage breast cancer tumors. Only in-frame clones appear in the TCRdb table, and some are missing; sequencing was by immunoSEQ multiplex PCR. The sample holds 9,000 to 10,000 clones, roughly 60% seen once. Material for sequencing was breast tumor tissue. The receptor source for this set is a person aged 60 to 70 with breast cancer.

The chain combines TRBV10-3 with TRBJ2-2; no clear D gene. With 5 bases removed from V and 3 bases from J, the gap between germline ends came to 10 bases. CDR1 ENHRY and CDR2 SYGVKD come from the germline V gene. CDR3 length: 14 residues. The DNA for the CDR3 is TGTGCCATCAGTCCGGCGCCCGACACCGGGGAGCTGTTTTTT. It yields the protein CAISPAPDTGELFF.

The gene calls are TRBV6-1 and TRBJ1-2; unclear D gene. Trimming removed 8 bases from V and 0 bases from J, with 7 bases in between. The CDR3 runs to 12 residues. In germline, CDR1 is MNHNS, CDR2 SASEGT. CDR3 in amino acids: CASDVANYGYTF. CDR3 nucleotide sequence: TGTGCCAGCGACGTAGCTAACTATGGCTACACCTTC.

V is TRBV2 and J is TRBJ1-5; 7 bases match TRBD1. V lost 6 bases, J lost 1 base, and 3 bases stayed unmatched. Germline-derived CDR1 and CDR2 are SNHLY and FYNNEI. CDR3 size: 14 residues. The CDR3 DNA sequence: TGTGCCAGCAGAGTGACAGGGAGCAATCAGCCCCAGCATTTT. This sequence encodes CASRVTGSNQPQHF.